The T cell receptor beta chain described here comes from a study of blood T cell repertoires in COVID-19. Authors' analysis steps: Researchers report that nucleated cell counts were estimated from reference gene primer amplification. Measured with immunoSEQ multiplex PCR; TCRdb has only the in-frame clones, and not every one. For V, J and clone size, that table is used; D and trimming come from the DNA. The repertoire has 150,000 or so clones, roughly 85% of them found once; the top ten carry about 8.2%. The CDR3 totals 16 residues. V shed 4 bases and J shed 0 bases, with 14 bases lying between them. CDR1 SGDLS and CDR2 YYNGEE come from the germline V gene.

The rearrangement joins TRBV9 to TRBJ2-1, with unresolved D. The TCR comes from a man between 60 and 75 years old with acute or convalescent COVID-19. The material sequenced was peripheral blood. CDR3 region: CASSLLSASSYNEQFF. The CDR3 nucleotides are TGTGCCAGCAGCCTCCTTAGTGCGAGCTCCTACAATGAGCAGTTCTTC. Using reference TRBV9 and TRBJ2-1 for the parts outside the CDR3, the full variable domain is DSGVTQTPKHLITATGQRVTLRCSPRSGDLSVYWYQQSLDQGLQFLIQYYNGEERAKGNILERFSAQQFPDLHSELNLSSLELGDSALYFCASSLLSASSYNEQFFGPGTRLTVL.